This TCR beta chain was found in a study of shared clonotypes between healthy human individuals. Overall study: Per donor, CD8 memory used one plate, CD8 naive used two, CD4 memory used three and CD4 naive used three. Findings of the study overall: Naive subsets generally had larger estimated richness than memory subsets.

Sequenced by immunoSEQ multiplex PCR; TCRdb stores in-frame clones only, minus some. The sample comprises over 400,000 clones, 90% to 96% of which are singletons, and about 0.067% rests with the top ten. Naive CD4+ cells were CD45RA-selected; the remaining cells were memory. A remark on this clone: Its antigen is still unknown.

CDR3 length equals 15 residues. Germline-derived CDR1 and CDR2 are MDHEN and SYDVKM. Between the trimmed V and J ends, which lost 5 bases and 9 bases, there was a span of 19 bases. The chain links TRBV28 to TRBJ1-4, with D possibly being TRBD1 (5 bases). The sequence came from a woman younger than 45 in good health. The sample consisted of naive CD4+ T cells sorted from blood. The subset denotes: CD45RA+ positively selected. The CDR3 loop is CASSGPERGGKKLFF. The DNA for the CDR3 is TGTGCCAGCAGTGGACCGGAAAGGGGAGGGAAAAAACTGTTTTTT.